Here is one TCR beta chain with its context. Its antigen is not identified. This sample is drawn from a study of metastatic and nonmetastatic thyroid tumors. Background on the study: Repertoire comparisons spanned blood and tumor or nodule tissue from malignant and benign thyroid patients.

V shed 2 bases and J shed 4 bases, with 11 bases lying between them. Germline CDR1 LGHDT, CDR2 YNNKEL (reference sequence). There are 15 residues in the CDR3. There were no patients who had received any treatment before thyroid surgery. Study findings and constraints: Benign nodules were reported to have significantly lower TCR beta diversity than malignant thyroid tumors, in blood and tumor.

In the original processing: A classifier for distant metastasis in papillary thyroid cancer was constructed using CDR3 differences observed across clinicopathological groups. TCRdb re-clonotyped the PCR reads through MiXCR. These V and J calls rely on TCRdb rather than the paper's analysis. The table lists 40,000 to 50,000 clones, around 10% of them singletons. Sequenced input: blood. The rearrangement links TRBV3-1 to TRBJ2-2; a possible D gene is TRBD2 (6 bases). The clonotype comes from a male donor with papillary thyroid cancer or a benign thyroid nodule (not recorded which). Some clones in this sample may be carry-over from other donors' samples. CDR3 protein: CASSQKDYLTGELFF. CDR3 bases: TGTGCCAGCAGCCAAAAGGACTACCTCACCGGGGAGCTGTTTTTT.